The 29 T cell receptor beta chains below were found in one sample sequenced in a study of cytomegalovirus exposure and HLA in healthy donors. This PCR relied on a set of 60 Vbeta primers and 13 Jbeta primers. The table came from immunoSEQ multiplex PCR; TCRdb's copy has only in-frame clones and leaves some out. The data hold roughly 100,000 clones, with roughly 82% observed a single time. The sample was PBMCs. The receptors come from a man aged 50 or older in good health and CMV-seronegative.

The chain combines TRBV9 with TRBJ2-5; TRBD1 is a possible D gene (6 bases). There are 15 residues in the CDR3. V gave up 3 bases and J gave up 5 bases, with 17 bases separating them. Germline values: CDR1 SGDLS, CDR2 YYNGEE. In DNA, the CDR3 is TGTGCCAGCAGCGGCTCCCTTAACAGGGACGAGACCCAGTACTTC. It specifies CASSGSLNRDETQYF.

The rearrangement links TRBV29-1 to TRBJ2-5; a possible D gene is TRBD1 (5 bases). Germline V gene lookup returns CDR1 SQVTM and CDR2 ANQGSEA. The CDR3 is 14 amino acids. The germline V and J ends were trimmed by 1 base and 5 bases, with 14 bases remaining between them. The CDR3 region is CSVEVGWQGETQYF. CDR3 nucleotides: TGCAGCGTTGAAGTAGGATGGCAGGGTGAGACCCAGTACTTC.

This chain joins TRBV2 and TRBJ1-4; a weak D match, TRBD1 (5 bases). Between the trimmed V and J ends, which lost 10 bases and 3 bases, there was a span of 12 bases. The CDR3 sequence is 13 residues long. Germline V gene sequence: CDR1 SNHLY, CDR2 FYNNEI. This CDR3 reads CATQTVSNEKLFF. CDR3 in DNA: TGTGCCACCCAGACAGTATCTAATGAAAAACTGTTTTTT.

In this sample, this clone turned up once. CDR3: CAWSQGTEAFF. For the CDR3, the DNA is TGTGCCTGGAGCCAGGGGACTGAAGCTTTCTTT. The rearrangement uses TRBV30 and TRBJ1-1, with D possibly TRBD1 on 6 matching bases. Deletions cut 3 bases from V and 5 bases from J, with 7 bases between. Germline V gene lookup returns CDR1 GTSNPN and CDR2 SVGIG (reference sequence). CDR3 length: 11 residues.

There are a few counts of this clone. The chain is built from TRBV10-3 and TRBJ1-2; D might be TRBD1 (6 bases). The germline V and J ends were trimmed by 5 bases and 2 bases, with 15 bases remaining between them. CDR1 is ENHRY, CDR2 SYGVKD, per germline. The CDR3 length is 15 residues. CDR3 region: CAISWQGQGNYGYTF. CDR3 DNA: TGTGCCATCAGTTGGCAGGGGCAGGGAAACTATGGCTACACCTTC.

Only a few counts were recorded for this clone. This chain uses TRBV5-1 with TRBJ1-4; D is unclear. V was clipped by 0 bases and J by 3 bases, with 12 bases between them. This CDR3 contains 16 residues. From germline, CDR1 is SGHRS and CDR2 YFSETQ. The CDR3 here is CASSLGAGRANEKLFF. In DNA form, the CDR3 reads TGCGCCAGCAGCTTGGGGGCCGGGAGAGCTAATGAAAAACTGTTTTTT.

The chain combines TRBV5-8 with TRBJ1-5; tentative D call: TRBD1 (5 bases). There are 14 residues in the CDR3. The V end was cut by 2 bases, the J end by 1 base, with 7 bases between. CDR1 is SGHTS, CDR2 YDEGEE, per germline. The CDR3 DNA is TGTGCCAGCAGCTTCCGACAGAGCAATCAGCCCCAGCATTTT. The encoded protein is CASSFRQSNQPQHF.

This clone was observed once. V usage is TRBV11-3 and J usage is TRBJ2-3; 7 nucleotides line up with TRBD2. V shed 8 bases, J shed 2 bases, and the junction held 7 bases outside the gene matches. CDR3 length equals 14 residues. Germline V lookup: CDR1 SGHNT, CDR2 YENEEA. The CDR3, as DNA: TGTGCCAGCTCTCGGGGAGGGGCCACAGATACGCAGTATTTT. This encodes CASSRGGATDTQYF.

This clone was recorded a few times. The V and J genes are TRBV30 and TRBJ1-4; a weak D match, TRBD1 (5 bases). The germline gives CDR1 GTSNPN, CDR2 SVGIG (reference sequence). V was cut by 3 bases and J by 3 bases, with 11 bases left in between. The CDR3 length is 14 residues. The CDR3 reads CAWRTGDPNEKLFF. For the CDR3, the DNA is TGTGCCTGGAGGACGGGGGACCCTAATGAAAAACTGTTTTTT.

The chain is built from TRBV6-6 and TRBJ1-2; D perhaps matches TRBD1 (6 bases). CDR3 length equals 14 residues. Germline V gene data show CDR1 as MNHNY and CDR2 as SVGAGI (reference sequence). V was trimmed by 1 base and J by 2 bases, leaving 8 bases between them. This chain's CDR3 is CASSYFQGNYGYTF. The DNA for the CDR3 is TGTGCCAGCAGTTACTTCCAGGGGAACTATGGCTACACCTTC.

The V call is TRBV5-1, the J call TRBJ1-3, with a possible D match to TRBD1 (5 bases). The CDR3 has 15 residues. V lost 0 bases, J lost 0 bases, and 7 bases lay in between. Germline V gene sequence: CDR1 SGHRS, CDR2 YFSETQ. The CDR3 bases are TGCGCCAGCAGCTTGGGACAGCCCTCTGGAAACACCATATATTTT. Amino acids: CASSLGQPSGNTIYF.

For the CDR3, the DNA is TGTGCCAGCATCTGGGGGCGCACCGGGGAGCTGTTTTTT. Its translation: CASIWGRTGELFF. The V call is TRBV28, the J call TRBJ2-2, with D tentatively TRBD1 (6 bases). V was shortened by 7 bases and J by 4 bases, with 10 bases between the two germline ends. There are 13 residues in the CDR3. Looked up from germline, CDR1 is MDHEN and CDR2 is SYDVKM.

The chain employs TRBV19 and TRBJ1-2; 11 bases are a match to TRBD1. Germline V gene data show CDR1 as LNHDA and CDR2 as SQIVND (reference sequence). This CDR3 spans 17 amino acids. The trim removed 5 bases at V and 0 bases at J, leaving 8 bases unmatched. This CDR3 reads CASSLRTGGFSNYGYTF. The CDR3 DNA reads TGTGCCAGTAGTTTGCGGACAGGGGGCTTTTCTAACTATGGCTACACCTTC.

The chain is built from TRBV10-3 and TRBJ1-3, with 11 positions matching TRBD1. The germline V gene encodes CDR1 ENHRY and CDR2 SYGVKD. CDR3 length: 16 amino acids. J lost 4 bases, V lost 5 bases, and 7 bases had no gene match. CDR3 nucleotides: TGTGCCATCAGTTCCGGGACAGGGGGAATGGGAAACACCATATATTTT. Translated, it gives CAISSGTGGMGNTIYF.

In its sample, this clone was seen once. This chain joins TRBV30 and TRBJ1-2; TRBD1 might be the D (5 bases). The V and J ends lost 1 base and 3 bases respectively, with 9 bases between them. The CDR3 covers 13 residues. Germline V gene lookup returns CDR1 GTSNPN and CDR2 SVGIG (reference sequence). CDR3 DNA sequence: TGTGCCTGGAGTGCCCCGGGGGACTATGGCTACACCTTC. As protein: CAWSAPGDYGYTF.

J is TRBJ1-2 and V is TRBV7-9; a weak D match, TRBD1 (5 bases). The CDR3 length is 15 residues. The V and J ends lost 1 base and 4 bases respectively, with 13 bases between them. CDR1 and CDR2 (germline): SEHNR, FQNEAQ (reference sequence). DNA for the CDR3: TGTGCCAGCAGCTTAGTAGGAGGGGCTGGCTATGGCTACACCTTC. This codes for CASSLVGGAGYGYTF.

V gene TRBV9 combines with J gene TRBJ1-5; TRBD1 agrees at 9 bases. V was pared by 2 bases and J by 6 bases, with 6 bases of the junction left unmatched. Germline V gene sequence: CDR1 SGDLS, CDR2 YYNGEE. CDR3 length equals 15 residues. The CDR3 loop reads CASSVGQGLGQPQHF. The CDR3 coding sequence is TGTGCCAGCAGCGTGGGACAGGGCCTCGGTCAGCCCCAGCATTTT.

This chain links TRBV5-1 with TRBJ2-1; TRBD2 agrees at 12 bases. This CDR3 has 18 residues. V shed 2 bases and J 5 bases; nucleotides not matched to a gene: 11. The germline gives CDR1 SGHRS, CDR2 YFSETQ. The CDR3 bases are TGCGCCAGCAGCTTCAGGACTAGCGGGGCCGCGGGAAACAATGAGCAGTTCTTC. As protein: CASSFRTSGAAGNNEQFF. The full variable domain, in which reference TRBV5-1 and TRBJ2-1 provide the parts outside the CDR3, is KAGVTQTPRYLIKTRGQQVTLSCSPISGHRSVSWYQQTPGQGLQFLFEYFSETQRNKGNFPGRFSGRQFSNSRSEMNVSTLELGDSALYLCASSFRTSGAAGNNEQFFGPGTRLTVL.

This chain links TRBV5-1 with TRBJ2-5, with D possibly matching TRBD2 (7 bases). Germline lookup yields CDR1 SGHRS and CDR2 YFSETQ. The CDR3 length is 16 residues. Trimming stripped 0 bases from V and 5 bases from J, with 17 bases between. CDR3 DNA sequence: TGCGCCAGCAGCTTGGAGGGGGGGCAACCTGGGGAGACCCAGTACTTC. It yields the protein CASSLEGGQPGETQYF.

The gene calls are TRBV5-1 and TRBJ2-1; tentatively, D is TRBD1 (5 bases). Germline CDR1 SGHRS, CDR2 YFSETQ. V lost 5 bases, J lost 5 bases, and 8 bases lay in between. This CDR3 contains 12 residues. The CDR3 region is CASRTANNEQFF. The CDR3 bases are TGCGCCAGCAGGACAGCTAACAATGAGCAGTTCTTC.

The chain is built from TRBV27 and TRBJ2-1, with a possible D match to TRBD1 (6 bases). This CDR3 is 14 amino acids long. Deletions cut 6 bases from V and 6 bases from J, with 15 bases between. The germline V gene has CDR1 MNHEY and CDR2 SMNVEV (reference sequence). DNA for the CDR3: TGTGCCAGCAGCAGAGGGACATCTGGCAATGAGCAGTTCTTC. Protein product: CASSRGTSGNEQFF.

This clone was counted a few times. The chain joins TRBV5-8 to TRBJ2-3, with 9 nucleotides matching TRBD1. Per the germline V gene, CDR1 is SGHTS and CDR2 is YDEGEE. V shed 4 bases and J 8 bases; nucleotides not matched to a gene: 17. This CDR3 is built from 17 residues. CDR3 region: CASSPGQGWARRGTQYF. The CDR3 region has the DNA TGTGCCAGCAGCCCGGGACAGGGTTGGGCGAGGCGAGGTACGCAGTATTTT.

The chain is built from TRBV19 and TRBJ1-2; D gene ambiguous. Per germline, CDR1 LNHDA and CDR2 SQIVND (reference sequence). Between the trimmed V and J ends, which lost 3 bases and 7 bases, there was a span of 15 bases. This CDR3 has 14 residues. The CDR3 protein is CASSMVLRSFGYTF. The CDR3, as DNA: TGTGCCAGTAGTATGGTGCTTAGGAGTTTTGGCTACACCTTC.

This chain links TRBV10-3 with TRBJ1-2; 7 bases fit TRBD1. Germline CDR1 reads ENHRY; CDR2 reads SYGVKD. V gave up 2 bases and J gave up 4 bases; unmatched junction bases: 4. The CDR3 is 14 amino acids. The CDR3 DNA reads TGTGCCATCAGTGAGGGACAGGACCCCTATGGCTACACCTTC. It is translated as CAISEGQDPYGYTF.

The V call is TRBV6-6, the J call TRBJ2-7; D is perhaps TRBD1 (5 bases). CDR3 length: 14 amino acids. Germline V gene lookup returns CDR1 MNHNY and CDR2 SVGAGI (reference sequence). Trimming stripped 4 bases from V and 7 bases from J, with 17 bases between. CDR3 nucleotide sequence: TGTGCCAGCAGTTCCGTCCAGGGCGCTGTTGAGCAGTACTTC. Residues: CASSSVQGAVEQYF.

The rearrangement joins TRBV18 to TRBJ1-2, with D tentatively TRBD1 (6 bases). V dropped 5 bases and J dropped 5 bases, with 9 bases sitting between them. The CDR3 consists of 12 residues. CDR1 is KGHSH and CDR2 is LQKENI in the germline V gene. The CDR3 nucleotides read TGTGCCAGCTCAGGACAGCGTTATGGCTACACCTTC. It specifies CASSGQRYGYTF.

The chain couples TRBV4-3 to TRBJ1-2, with 10 nucleotides matching TRBD1. Germline V lookup: CDR1 LGHNA, CDR2 YSLEER. This CDR3 is 16 amino acids long. With 5 bases clipped from V and 4 bases from J, the junction kept 10 bases outside the gene matches. The CDR3 nucleotides are TGCGCCAGCAGCTTCGACAGGGGGCGCATCGTCTATGGCTACACCTTC. Its translation is CASSFDRGRIVYGYTF.

The V and J genes are TRBV6-1 and TRBJ1-5; no clear D gene. Germline CDR1 is MNHNS and CDR2 is SASEGT. The CDR3 consists of 14 residues. The V gene lost 6 bases and the J gene lost 5 bases, with 14 bases spanning the gap. Here the CDR3 DNA reads TGTGCCAGCAGGCGGGGAGGGAGGGATCAGCCCCAGCATTTT. Amino acids: CASRRGGRDQPQHF.

The V and J genes are TRBV6-1 and TRBJ1-1, with TRBD1 matching 7 bases. CDR1 is MNHNS and CDR2 is SASEGT in the germline V gene. The junction had 11 bases not matched to a gene; V was cut back by 8 bases and J by 5 bases. The CDR3 has 14 residues. The chain's CDR3 is CASLRQGRGTEAFF. As DNA, the CDR3 is TGTGCCAGCTTGAGACAGGGCAGGGGAACTGAAGCTTTCTTT.